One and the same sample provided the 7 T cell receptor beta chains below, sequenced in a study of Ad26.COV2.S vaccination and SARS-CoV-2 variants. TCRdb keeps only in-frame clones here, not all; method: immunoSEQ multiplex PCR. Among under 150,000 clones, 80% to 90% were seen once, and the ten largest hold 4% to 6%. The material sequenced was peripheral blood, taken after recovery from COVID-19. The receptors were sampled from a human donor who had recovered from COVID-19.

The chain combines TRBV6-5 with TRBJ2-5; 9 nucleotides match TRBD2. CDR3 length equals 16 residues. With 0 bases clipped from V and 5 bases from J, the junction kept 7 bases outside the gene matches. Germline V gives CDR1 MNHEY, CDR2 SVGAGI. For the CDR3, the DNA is TGTGCCAGCAGTTACTCGGGACTAGCCGGGGCCGAGACCCAGTACTTC. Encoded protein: CASSYSGLAGAETQYF.

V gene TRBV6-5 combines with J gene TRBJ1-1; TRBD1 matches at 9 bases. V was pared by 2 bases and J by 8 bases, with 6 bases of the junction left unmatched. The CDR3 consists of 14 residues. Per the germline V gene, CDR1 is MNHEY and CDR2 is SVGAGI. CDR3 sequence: CASSYTGQGVEAFF. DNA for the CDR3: TGTGCCAGCAGTTACACGGGACAGGGTGTGGAAGCTTTCTTT.

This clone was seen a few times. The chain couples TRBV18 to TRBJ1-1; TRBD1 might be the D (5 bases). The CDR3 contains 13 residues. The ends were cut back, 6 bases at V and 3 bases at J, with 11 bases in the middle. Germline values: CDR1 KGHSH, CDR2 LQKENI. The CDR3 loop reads CASSHDSYTEAFF. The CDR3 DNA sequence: TGTGCCAGCTCGCACGACAGTTACACTGAAGCTTTCTTT.

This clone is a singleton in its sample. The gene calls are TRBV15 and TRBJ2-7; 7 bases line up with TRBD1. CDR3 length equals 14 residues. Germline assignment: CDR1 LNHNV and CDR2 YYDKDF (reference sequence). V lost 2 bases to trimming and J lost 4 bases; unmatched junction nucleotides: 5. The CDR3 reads CATSRPQGRYEQYF. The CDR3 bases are TGTGCCACCAGCAGACCACAGGGGCGGTACGAGCAGTACTTC.

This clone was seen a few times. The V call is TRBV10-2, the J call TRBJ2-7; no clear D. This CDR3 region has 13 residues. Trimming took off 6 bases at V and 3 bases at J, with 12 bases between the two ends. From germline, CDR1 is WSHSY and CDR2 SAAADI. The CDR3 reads CASRSGQNYEQYF. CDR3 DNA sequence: TGCGCCAGCAGGTCAGGCCAAAACTACGAGCAGTACTTC.

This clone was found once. The CDR3 sequence is CASSIRDVLNYGYTF. In nucleotides, the CDR3 is TGTGCCAGCAGTATCCGGGACGTACTTAACTATGGCTACACCTTC. The chain carries TRBV28 and TRBJ1-2; a possible D gene is TRBD1 (5 bases). The V gene lost 5 bases and the J gene lost 1 base, with 14 bases spanning the gap. Per germline, CDR1 MDHEN and CDR2 SYDVKM. There are 15 residues in the CDR3.

The DNA of the CDR3 is TGTGCCAGCGGCCCCGACAGTTCCCCACCCCTCCACTTT. It encodes CASGPDSSPPLHF. The chain carries TRBV6-5 and TRBJ1-6, with D possibly being TRBD1 (5 bases). CDR3 length: 13 residues. The ends were cut back, 8 bases at V and 11 bases at J, with 16 bases in the middle. Germline CDR1 is MNHEY and CDR2 is SVGAGI.